The T cell receptor beta chain under discussion was sequenced for a study of blood T cells in healthy people across ages. The second PCR ran about 6 to 12 cycles with a sample-barcoded 5' primer and J-beta primers. Every single cDNA molecule received a tag from a template-switch adaptor with 12 random nucleotides. TCRdb reanalysed the 5' RACE reads using MiXCR and keeps one entry per CDR3 protein. This sample has more than 500,000 distinct CDR3 sequences, with 25% to 30% found just once. The receptor was derived from a woman between 70 and 85 years old in good health. The source material was blood.

As DNA, the CDR3 is TGTGCCAGCAGCCCGCCTCCGGCCGAGCAGTACTTC. Residues: CASSPPPAEQYF. V usage is TRBV7-3 and J usage is TRBJ2-3; D is undetermined. The last part of the DNA fits TRBJ2-7 better; the J call may be wrong. The CDR3 spans 12 residues. CDR1 is SGHTA and CDR2 is FQGTGA in the germline V gene.